The rows below give T cell receptor beta chains drawn from one sample of a study of blood T cell repertoires in COVID-19. TCRdb keeps only in-frame clones here, not all; method: immunoSEQ multiplex PCR. The sample contains 130,000 to 150,000 clones, about 82% of which appear only once. Sequencing was performed on peripheral blood. These TCRs come from a woman in her forties with active or convalescent COVID-19. Each CDR3 is given with its conserved first and last residue. Fields, in order: clone size, J gene, D gene, V gene, CDR3 length, CDR3 protein, CDR3 DNA. The D gene is left open where the match is weak. For some rows the clone size is stated as once, few or many, or as a class when expanded; others skip it.

- TRBJ1-1 - TRBV10-3 14 CAISEIQGSTEAFF TGTGCCATCAGTGAGATACAGGGTAGCACTGAAGCTTTCTTT
- TRBJ1-2 - TRBV6-5 12 CASGQLNYGYTF TGTGCCAGCGGACAGCTTAACTATGGCTACACCTTC
- TRBJ2-5 TRBD2 TRBV27 12 CASRRGQETQYF TGTGCCAGCAGGCGGGGGCAAGAGACCCAGTACTTC
- TRBJ2-3 - TRBV21-1 17 CASSKGGLAGGTDTQYF TGTGCCAGCAGCAAAGGGGGACTAGCGGGAGGCACAGATACGCAGTATTTT
- TRBJ2-7 TRBD2 TRBV7-2 15 CASSLEPGRAYEQYF TGTGCCAGCAGCTTAGAACCCGGGAGGGCCTACGAGCAGTACTTC
- TRBJ1-5 TRBD1 TRBV12-5 19 CASGLVGGAPVDYSQPQHF TGTGCTAGTGGTTTGGTAGGGGGCGCCCCGGTTGATTATAGTCAGCCCCAGCATTTT
- TRBJ2-4 - TRBV6-5 13 CASSRRAKNIQYF TGTGCCAGCAGTCGGAGGGCCAAAAACATTCAGTACTTC
- TRBJ1-4 TRBD1 TRBV5-1 16 CASSSSGGWANEKLFF TGCGCCAGCAGCTCTTCAGGGGGCTGGGCTAATGAAAAACTGTTTTTT
- TRBJ2-7 TRBD1 TRBV5-6 13 CASSSGTGWEQYF TGTGCCAGCAGCTCCGGGACAGGGTGGGAGCAGTACTTC
- TRBJ2-7 TRBD1 TRBV10-3 14 CAIAIEGANYEQYF TGTGCCATCGCTATTGAGGGGGCGAACTACGAGCAGTACTTC
- TRBJ1-2 - TRBV18 14 CASSPQTDNYGYTF TGTGCCAGCTCACCACAGACAGATAACTATGGCTACACCTTC
once TRBJ2-7 TRBD1 TRBV29-1 16 CSVEDGETGTTYEQYF TGCAGCGTTGAAGACGGGGAGACAGGGACAACCTACGAGCAGTACTTC
- TRBJ1-1 TRBD1 TRBV5-6 14 CASSLYRGGGEAFF TGTGCCAGCAGCTTGTACAGGGGTGGCGGTGAAGCTTTCTTT
- TRBJ2-5 - TRBV15 15 CATSRDGTSQETQYF TGTGCCACCAGCAGAGATGGGACTTCCCAAGAGACCCAGTACTTC
- TRBJ1-2 - TRBV21-1 16 CASRNPGTANNYGYTF TGTGCCAGCCGAAACCCCGGGACAGCAAATAACTATGGCTACACCTTC
- TRBJ1-5 - TRBV2 13 CASSRENNQPQHF TGTGCCAGCAGTAGGGAGAACAATCAGCCCCAGCATTTT